This is a list of T cell receptor beta chains from one sample in a study of cytomegalovirus exposure and HLA in healthy donors. The table came from immunoSEQ multiplex PCR; TCRdb's copy has only in-frame clones and leaves some out. Here the sample spans roughly 160,000 clones, around 80% being singletons. The specimen sequenced was PBMCs. Every receptor here comes from a man in his forties in good health and CMV-seronegative. Each CDR3 is given with its conserved first and last residue. A D gene is named only where the DNA matches it firmly. Not every row has a clone size; where given, it reads once, few, many or a size class.

D gene: -
V gene: TRBV6-1
clone size: -
J gene: TRBJ1-5
CDR3 protein: CASRRINQPQHF
CDR3 DNA: TGTGCCAGCAGGAGGATCAATCAGCCCCAGCATTTT

D gene: -
V gene: TRBV7-6
clone size: once
J gene: TRBJ2-7
CDR3 protein: CASSLGRVGADEQYF
CDR3 DNA: TGTGCCAGCAGCTTAGGGAGGGTAGGGGCCGACGAGCAGTACTTC

D gene: -
V gene: TRBV27
clone size: -
J gene: TRBJ2-1
CDR3 protein: CASSSYSGGSYNEQFF
CDR3 DNA: TGTGCCAGCAGTTCATATTCCGGGGGCTCCTACAATGAGCAGTTCTTC

D gene: -
V gene: TRBV28
clone size: -
J gene: TRBJ1-2
CDR3 protein: CASSLWGQKNGYTF
CDR3 DNA: TGTGCCAGCAGTTTATGGGGGCAGAAAAATGGCTACACCTTC

D gene: TRBD1
V gene: TRBV25-1
clone size: -
J gene: TRBJ2-5
CDR3 protein: CASSVLWSTGEETQYF
CDR3 DNA: TGTGCCAGCAGTGTCCTTTGGTCTACAGGGGAAGAGACCCAGTACTTC

D gene: TRBD1
V gene: TRBV7-2
clone size: -
J gene: TRBJ1-2
CDR3 protein: CASSLLGQVSDGYTF
CDR3 DNA: TGTGCCAGCAGCTTATTAGGACAGGTTTCGGATGGCTACACCTTC

D gene: TRBD2
V gene: TRBV10-2
clone size: -
J gene: TRBJ2-2
CDR3 protein: CASSESSLAGNTGELFF
CDR3 DNA: TGCGCCAGCAGTGAGTCGTCTCTAGCGGGCAACACCGGGGAGCTGTTTTTT

D gene: -
V gene: TRBV2
clone size: -
J gene: TRBJ1-5
CDR3 protein: CASSGVRNQPQHF
CDR3 DNA: TGTGCCAGCAGTGGGGTCAGGAATCAGCCCCAGCATTTT

D gene: -
V gene: TRBV7-9
clone size: -
J gene: TRBJ2-7
CDR3 protein: CASSPRGLLYYEQYF
CDR3 DNA: TGTGCCAGCAGCCCCCGCGGACTCCTCTACTACGAGCAGTACTTC

D gene: -
V gene: TRBV25-1
clone size: -
J gene: TRBJ1-4
CDR3 protein: CASRGQGGNEKLFF
CDR3 DNA: TGTGCCAGCAGAGGGCAGGGTGGAAATGAAAAACTGTTTTTT

D gene: -
V gene: TRBV11-3
clone size: -
J gene: TRBJ2-2
CDR3 protein: CASSPDRTRAGELFF
CDR3 DNA: TGTGCCAGCAGCCCCGACAGGACACGCGCCGGGGAGCTGTTTTTT

D gene: -
V gene: TRBV5-1
clone size: -
J gene: TRBJ1-2
CDR3 protein: CASSQPGEEVTNGYTF
CDR3 DNA: TGCGCCAGCAGCCAACCGGGCGAGGAGGTTACGAATGGCTACACCTTC

D gene: TRBD1
V gene: TRBV6-6
clone size: -
J gene: TRBJ1-5
CDR3 protein: CASSTGVGVDQPQHF
CDR3 DNA: TGTGCCAGCAGTACAGGGGTCGGGGTGGATCAGCCCCAGCATTTT

D gene: -
V gene: TRBV19
clone size: few
J gene: TRBJ1-5
CDR3 protein: CASGRGLGNQPQHF
CDR3 DNA: TGTGCCAGCGGACGGGGACTCGGCAATCAGCCCCAGCATTTT

D gene: TRBD1
V gene: TRBV30
clone size: once
J gene: TRBJ1-2
CDR3 protein: CACRQGYYGYTF
CDR3 DNA: TGTGCCTGCCGACAGGGCTACTATGGCTACACCTTC

D gene: TRBD2
V gene: TRBV19
clone size: -
J gene: TRBJ2-2
CDR3 protein: CASSPWTSGYTGELFF
CDR3 DNA: TGTGCCAGTAGTCCCTGGACTAGCGGCTACACCGGGGAGCTGTTTTTT

D gene: TRBD1
V gene: TRBV10-3
clone size: -
J gene: TRBJ1-6
CDR3 protein: CAISDGDRGPNSPLHF
CDR3 DNA: TGTGCCATCAGTGACGGGGACAGGGGCCCTAATTCACCCCTCCACTTT

D gene: TRBD2
V gene: TRBV6-5
clone size: -
J gene: TRBJ2-3
CDR3 protein: CASSYLGGTTDTQYF
CDR3 DNA: TGTGCCAGCAGTTATTTGGGGGGGACCACAGATACGCAGTATTTT

D gene: -
V gene: TRBV28
clone size: -
J gene: TRBJ2-5
CDR3 protein: CASSLGGRETQYF
CDR3 DNA: TGTGCCAGCAGTTTGGGGGGACGAGAGACCCAGTACTTC

D gene: -
V gene: TRBV7-9
clone size: -
J gene: TRBJ2-4
CDR3 protein: CASSSPATGAKNIQYF
CDR3 DNA: TGTGCCAGCAGCTCCCCGGCCACGGGAGCCAAAAACATTCAGTACTTC

D gene: TRBD1
V gene: TRBV6-6
clone size: -
J gene: TRBJ1-1
CDR3 protein: CASRAGQGLGDTEAFF
CDR3 DNA: TGTGCCAGCAGGGCCGGACAGGGTTTGGGGGACACTGAAGCTTTCTTT

D gene: TRBD1
V gene: TRBV11-2
clone size: -
J gene: TRBJ1-2
CDR3 protein: CASSSDRGRLSYGYTF
CDR3 DNA: TGTGCCAGCAGCTCGGACAGGGGCCGGCTTAGCTATGGCTACACCTTC

D gene: TRBD1
V gene: TRBV19
clone size: -
J gene: TRBJ1-5
CDR3 protein: CASSLRQGAGNQPQHF
CDR3 DNA: TGTGCCAGTAGTCTGAGACAGGGGGCAGGCAATCAGCCCCAGCATTTT

D gene: TRBD2
V gene: TRBV7-9
clone size: -
J gene: TRBJ2-1
CDR3 protein: CSSSLASGLGVNEQFF
CDR3 DNA: TGTTCCAGCAGCTTAGCTTCCGGACTAGGAGTTAATGAGCAGTTCTTC

D gene: -
V gene: TRBV4-1
clone size: -
J gene: TRBJ2-7
CDR3 protein: CASSQDLSYEQYF
CDR3 DNA: TGCGCCAGCAGCCAAGATCTTTCGTACGAGCAGTACTTC

D gene: -
V gene: TRBV10-3
clone size: -
J gene: TRBJ2-1
CDR3 protein: CATFDWESRRDSYNEQFF
CDR3 DNA: TGTGCCACCTTTGACTGGGAGTCGAGGAGAGACTCCTACAATGAGCAGTTCTTC

D gene: -
V gene: TRBV12-5
clone size: -
J gene: TRBJ2-7
CDR3 protein: CASGLDTGEQYF
CDR3 DNA: TGTGCTAGTGGTTTGGACACAGGCGAGCAGTACTTC

D gene: TRBD1
V gene: TRBV7-9
clone size: -
J gene: TRBJ1-1
CDR3 protein: CASSPNTGGTEAFF
CDR3 DNA: TGTGCCAGCAGCCCAAACACAGGGGGCACTGAAGCTTTCTTT

D gene: TRBD1
V gene: TRBV28
clone size: few
J gene: TRBJ1-5
CDR3 protein: CASRIQGAGNQPQHF
CDR3 DNA: TGTGCCAGCAGGATACAGGGGGCGGGGAATCAGCCCCAGCATTTT

D gene: TRBD2
V gene: TRBV6-5
clone size: -
J gene: TRBJ2-1
CDR3 protein: CASSRRDYHYNEQFF
CDR3 DNA: TGTGCCAGCAGCCGCCGGGACTACCACTACAATGAGCAGTTCTTC

D gene: -
V gene: TRBV7-9
clone size: few
J gene: TRBJ1-1
CDR3 protein: CASSWEGRAEAFF
CDR3 DNA: TGTGCCAGCAGCTGGGAGGGGAGGGCTGAAGCTTTCTTT

D gene: TRBD2
V gene: TRBV7-2
clone size: -
J gene: TRBJ2-3
CDR3 protein: CASRPRRGADTQYF
CDR3 DNA: TGTGCCAGCAGGCCCCGGCGGGGGGCAGATACGCAGTATTTT

D gene: -
V gene: TRBV27
clone size: -
J gene: TRBJ1-5
CDR3 protein: CASSKYTVNPDRKGSNQPQHF
CDR3 DNA: TGTGCCAGCAGTAAATACACAGTCAACCCGGACCGTAAGGGGAGCAATCAGCCCCAGCATTTT

D gene: TRBD2
V gene: TRBV9
clone size: once
J gene: TRBJ2-7
CDR3 protein: CASSGSPGRGDSYEQYF
CDR3 DNA: TGTGCCAGCAGCGGATCACCGGGACGGGGGGACTCCTACGAGCAGTACTTC

D gene: -
V gene: TRBV27
clone size: -
J gene: TRBJ1-2
CDR3 protein: CASSDSLYGYTF
CDR3 DNA: TGTGCCAGCTCCGACAGCCTCTATGGCTACACCTTC

D gene: -
V gene: TRBV4-1
clone size: -
J gene: TRBJ1-4
CDR3 protein: CASSQPGTRGEKLFF
CDR3 DNA: TGCGCCAGCAGCCAACCCGGGACAAGGGGAGAAAAACTGTTTTTT

D gene: TRBD2
V gene: TRBV28
clone size: few
J gene: TRBJ2-3
CDR3 protein: CASSLTSGLTDTQYF
CDR3 DNA: TGTGCCAGCAGTTTGACTAGCGGACTCACAGATACGCAGTATTTT

D gene: TRBD1
V gene: TRBV28
clone size: -
J gene: TRBJ2-7
CDR3 protein: CASSPGDRGYEQYF
CDR3 DNA: TGTGCCAGCAGTCCAGGAGACAGGGGCTACGAGCAGTACTTC

D gene: -
V gene: TRBV5-6
clone size: -
J gene: TRBJ2-5
CDR3 protein: CASRLYGETQYF
CDR3 DNA: TGTGCCAGCAGGCTTTACGGAGAGACCCAGTACTTC

D gene: -
V gene: TRBV15
clone size: -
J gene: TRBJ1-1
CDR3 protein: CATSTPQGPNTEAFF
CDR3 DNA: TGTGCCACCAGCACGCCTCAGGGTCCAAACACTGAAGCTTTCTTT

D gene: -
V gene: TRBV30
clone size: -
J gene: TRBJ2-2
CDR3 protein: CAWSVLGVSTGELFF
CDR3 DNA: TGTGCCTGGAGTGTCCTGGGAGTAAGCACCGGGGAGCTGTTTTTT

D gene: -
V gene: TRBV2
clone size: -
J gene: TRBJ1-1
CDR3 protein: CASLSGQGNTEAFF
CDR3 DNA: TGTGCCAGCTTATCGGGACAAGGGAACACTGAAGCTTTCTTT

D gene: -
V gene: TRBV5-1
clone size: -
J gene: TRBJ2-1
CDR3 protein: CASSIGTPSYNEQFF
CDR3 DNA: TGCGCCAGCAGCATCGGGACTCCCTCCTACAATGAGCAGTTCTTC

D gene: -
V gene: TRBV11-3
clone size: -
J gene: TRBJ2-7
CDR3 protein: CASSLGRTESFGEQYF
CDR3 DNA: TGTGCCAGCAGCTTAGGGCGGACAGAATCCTTTGGCGAGCAGTACTTC

D gene: TRBD2
V gene: TRBV11-2
clone size: -
J gene: TRBJ2-5
CDR3 protein: CASSETSGRPETQYF
CDR3 DNA: TGTGCCAGCAGCGAGACTAGCGGGAGGCCGGAGACCCAGTACTTC

D gene: -
V gene: TRBV7-8
clone size: once
J gene: TRBJ1-1
CDR3 protein: CASSRTRGTEAFF
CDR3 DNA: TGTGCCAGCAGTCGGACCCGGGGGACTGAAGCTTTCTTT

D gene: TRBD2
V gene: TRBV9
clone size: -
J gene: TRBJ2-7
CDR3 protein: CASSVYSGGPSYEQYF
CDR3 DNA: TGTGCCAGCAGCGTATACTCGGGAGGGCCCTCCTACGAGCAGTACTTC

D gene: -
V gene: TRBV6-1
clone size: -
J gene: TRBJ1-3
CDR3 protein: CASSDQGRIGNTIYF
CDR3 DNA: TGTGCCAGCAGTGATCAGGGTAGAATCGGAAACACCATATATTTT